A single sample gave rise to the 6 T cell receptor beta chains below, sequenced in a study of CD8+ T cells in alopecia areata. After isolation, RNA underwent reverse transcription to generate cDNA as the sequencing template. Method: immunoSEQ multiplex PCR; TCRdb's copy keeps in-frame clones and lacks some. The sample lists tens of thousands of clones; roughly 60% were seen once. This sample comprised CD8+ T cells sorted from blood, obtained at week 0. These receptors came from a human donor with alopecia areata.

This clone was observed a few times. The V and J genes are TRBV5-4 and TRBJ2-3, with TRBD1 identical over 8 bases. The germline V gene encodes CDR1 SGHNT and CDR2 YYREEE (reference sequence). Losses at the gene ends were 0 bases for V and 2 bases for J; bases not matched to a gene: 2. The CDR3 length is 15 residues. The CDR3 region is CASSLGQGPTDTQYF. Here the CDR3 DNA reads TGTGCCAGCAGCTTGGGACAGGGGCCCACAGATACGCAGTATTTT.

This clone showed up just once. This chain connects TRBV7-2 to TRBJ2-3; D unresolved. CDR1 and CDR2 (germline): SGHTA, FQGNSA. Trimming shortened V by 8 bases and J by 0 bases, and 15 bases separated the two germline ends. This CDR3 region has 15 residues. Written as DNA, the CDR3 is TGTGCCAGCGGCCAGGCTTTCTATAGCACAGATACGCAGTATTTT. Protein product: CASGQAFYSTDTQYF. The complete variable domain, with remaining parts taken from reference TRBV7-2 and TRBJ2-3, reads GAGVSQSPSNKVTEKGKDVELRCDPISGHTALYWYRQSLGQGLEFLIYFQGNSAPDKSGLPSDRFSAERTGGSVSTLTIQRTQQEDSAVYLCASGQAFYSTDTQYFGPGTRLTVL.

Here the CDR3 DNA reads TGTGCCAGCAGTCCCAGCCCTAACTCATATTGGGTAGGGCAGCCCCAGCATTTT. The encoded protein is CASSPSPNSYWVGQPQHF. The rearrangement uses TRBV27 and TRBJ1-5; no definite D call. Trimming pared 5 bases from V and 7 bases from J, leaving 27 bases between. Germline assignment: CDR1 MNHEY and CDR2 SMNVEV (reference sequence). This CDR3 comprises 18 residues.

This sequence joins TRBV5-6 and TRBJ1-5; possibly TRBD1 for D (5 bases). V lost 4 bases and J lost 6, with 11 bases in between. The CDR3 consists of 13 residues. The germline gives CDR1 SGHDT, CDR2 YYEEEE. The CDR3 nucleotides are TGTGCCAGCAGCACCAGTGGGGGTCAGCCCCAGCATTTT. It is translated as CASSTSGGQPQHF.

The chain links TRBV27 to TRBJ2-5; D remains unclear. The CDR3 spans 16 residues. V lost 3 bases and J lost 0, with 14 bases in between. The germline V gene encodes CDR1 MNHEY and CDR2 SMNVEV (reference sequence). The CDR3 protein is CASSFLAPWYQETQYF. In nucleotides, the CDR3 is TGTGCCAGCAGTTTCTTGGCTCCGTGGTACCAAGAGACCCAGTACTTC.

The rearrangement joins TRBV14 to TRBJ1-1, with D possibly being TRBD1 (5 bases). V was trimmed by 0 bases and J by 4 bases, leaving 9 bases between them. CDR3 size: 14 residues. Looked up from germline, CDR1 is SGHDN and CDR2 is FVKESK. This chain's CDR3 is CASSQDRGGTEAFF. As DNA, the CDR3 is TGTGCCAGCAGCCAAGATCGGGGGGGCACTGAAGCTTTCTTT.